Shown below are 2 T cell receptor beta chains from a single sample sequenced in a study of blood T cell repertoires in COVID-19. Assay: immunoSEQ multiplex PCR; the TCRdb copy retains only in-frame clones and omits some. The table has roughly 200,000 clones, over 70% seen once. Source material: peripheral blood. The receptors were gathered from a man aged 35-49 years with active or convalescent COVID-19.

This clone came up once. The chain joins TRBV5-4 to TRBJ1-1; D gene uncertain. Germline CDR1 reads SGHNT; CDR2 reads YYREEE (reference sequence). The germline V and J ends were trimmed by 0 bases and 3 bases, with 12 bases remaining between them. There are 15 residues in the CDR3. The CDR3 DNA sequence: TGTGCCAGCAGCTTGGTATTTCAAGCGGACACTGAAGCTTTCTTT. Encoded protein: CASSLVFQADTEAFF.

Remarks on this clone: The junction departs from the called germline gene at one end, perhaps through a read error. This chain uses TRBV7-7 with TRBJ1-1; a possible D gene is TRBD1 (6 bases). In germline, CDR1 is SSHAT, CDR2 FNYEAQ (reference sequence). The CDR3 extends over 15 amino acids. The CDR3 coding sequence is TGTGCTAGCAGCTCTCAAAAGGGGGAGAACACTGAAGCTTTCTTT. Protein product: CASSSQKGENTEAFF.